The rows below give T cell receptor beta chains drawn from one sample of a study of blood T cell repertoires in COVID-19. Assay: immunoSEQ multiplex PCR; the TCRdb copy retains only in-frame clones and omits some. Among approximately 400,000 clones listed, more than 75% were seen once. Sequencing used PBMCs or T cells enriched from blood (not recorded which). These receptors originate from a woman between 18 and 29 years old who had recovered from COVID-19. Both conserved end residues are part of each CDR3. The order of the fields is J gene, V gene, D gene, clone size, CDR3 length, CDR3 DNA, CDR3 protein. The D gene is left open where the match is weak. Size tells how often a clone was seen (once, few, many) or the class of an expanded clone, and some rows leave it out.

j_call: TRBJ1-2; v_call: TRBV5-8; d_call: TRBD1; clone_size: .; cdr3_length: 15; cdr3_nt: TGTGCCAGCAGCTTACCGGGACAGGGGGCGTTTGGCTACACCTTC; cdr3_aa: CASSLPGQGAFGYTF
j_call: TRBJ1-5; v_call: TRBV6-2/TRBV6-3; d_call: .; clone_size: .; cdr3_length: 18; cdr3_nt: TGTGCCAGCAGTTACGCAAGGCAGGGGAAGAGTAACAATCAGCCCCAGCATTTT; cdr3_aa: CASSYARQGKSNNQPQHF
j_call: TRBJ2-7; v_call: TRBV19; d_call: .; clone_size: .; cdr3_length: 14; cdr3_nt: TGTGCCAGTAGTTCCCGCCAGGGTACCTACGAGCAGTACTTC; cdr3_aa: CASSSRQGTYEQYF
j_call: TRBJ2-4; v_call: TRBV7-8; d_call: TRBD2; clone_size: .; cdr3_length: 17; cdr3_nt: TGTGCCAGCAGCTCGGCCGGATCGGGGGGAGCCAAAAACATTCAGTACTTC; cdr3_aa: CASSSAGSGGAKNIQYF
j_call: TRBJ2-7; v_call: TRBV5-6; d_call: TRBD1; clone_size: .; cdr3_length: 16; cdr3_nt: TGTGCCAGCAGAAAAACTGTGACAGGGATTTCCTACGAGCAGTACTTC; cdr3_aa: CASRKTVTGISYEQYF
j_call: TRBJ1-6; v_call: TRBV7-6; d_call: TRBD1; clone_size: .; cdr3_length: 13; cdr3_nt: TGTGCCAGCAGCGAGACAGGGAATTCACCCCTCCACTTT; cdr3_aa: CASSETGNSPLHF
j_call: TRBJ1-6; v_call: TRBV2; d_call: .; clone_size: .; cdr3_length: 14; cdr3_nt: TGTGCCAGCAGTGATGGGGCGGGAAATTCACCCCTCCACTTT; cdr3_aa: CASSDGAGNSPLHF
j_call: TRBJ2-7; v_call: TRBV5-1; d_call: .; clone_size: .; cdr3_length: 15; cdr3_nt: TGCGCCAGCAGCTTGGGAGGGAGCTTCTCCTACGAGCAGTACTTC; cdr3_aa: CASSLGGSFSYEQYF
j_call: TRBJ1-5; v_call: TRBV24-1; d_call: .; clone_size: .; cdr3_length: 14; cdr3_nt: TGTGCCACCAGTGCCCGGGGAGGCAATCAGCCCCAGCATTTT; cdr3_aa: CATSARGGNQPQHF
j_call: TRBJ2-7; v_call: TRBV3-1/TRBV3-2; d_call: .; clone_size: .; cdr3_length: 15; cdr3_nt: TGTGCCAGCAGCTACGGACAGAATTCATTCTACGAGCAGTACTTC; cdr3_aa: CASSYGQNSFYEQYF
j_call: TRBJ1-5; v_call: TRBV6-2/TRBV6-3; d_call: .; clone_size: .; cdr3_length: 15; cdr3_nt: TGTGCCAGCAGTTACGGACGGGAGGGCCATCAGCCCCAGCATTTT; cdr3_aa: CASSYGREGHQPQHF
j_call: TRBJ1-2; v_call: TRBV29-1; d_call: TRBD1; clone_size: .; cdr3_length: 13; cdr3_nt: TGCAGCGCCGTGGACAGGGTTAACTATGGCTACACCTTC; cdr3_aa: CSAVDRVNYGYTF
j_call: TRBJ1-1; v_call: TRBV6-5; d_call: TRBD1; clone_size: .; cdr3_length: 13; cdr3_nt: TGTGCCAGCAGAAGGACAGGGAACACTGAAGCTTTCTTT; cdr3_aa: CASRRTGNTEAFF
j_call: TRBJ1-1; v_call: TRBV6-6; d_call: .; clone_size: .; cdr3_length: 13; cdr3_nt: TGTGCCAGCAGTTACCCCCAGGGGAAAGAAGCTTTCTTT; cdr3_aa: CASSYPQGKEAFF
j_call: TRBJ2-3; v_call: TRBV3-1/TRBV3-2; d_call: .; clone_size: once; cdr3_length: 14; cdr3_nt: TGTGCCAGCAGCCAAGGGACAGGCACAGATACGCAGTATTTT; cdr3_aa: CASSQGTGTDTQYF
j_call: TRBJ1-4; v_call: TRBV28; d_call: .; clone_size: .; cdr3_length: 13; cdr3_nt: TGTGCCAGCTTCGGACAGATGTACGAAAAACTGTTTTTT; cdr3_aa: CASFGQMYEKLFF
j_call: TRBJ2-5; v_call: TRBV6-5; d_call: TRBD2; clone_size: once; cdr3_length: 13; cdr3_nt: TGTGCCAGCACCTTGGGACTAGCAGTTTCTCAGTACTTC; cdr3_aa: CASTLGLAVSQYF
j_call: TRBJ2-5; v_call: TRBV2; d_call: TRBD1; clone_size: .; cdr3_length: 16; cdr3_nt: TGTGCCAGCAGTGAGGGGACAGGATTACTAAGAGAGACCCAGTACTTC; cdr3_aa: CASSEGTGLLRETQYF
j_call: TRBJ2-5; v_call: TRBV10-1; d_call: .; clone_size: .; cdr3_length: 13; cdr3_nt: TGCGCCAGCAGTGCAAACTCTGTGGAGACCCAGTACTTC; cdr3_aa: CASSANSVETQYF
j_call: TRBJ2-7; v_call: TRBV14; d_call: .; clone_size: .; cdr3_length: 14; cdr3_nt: TGTGCCAGCAGCCAGGCGGGACAGCGTTACGAGCAGTACTTC; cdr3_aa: CASSQAGQRYEQYF
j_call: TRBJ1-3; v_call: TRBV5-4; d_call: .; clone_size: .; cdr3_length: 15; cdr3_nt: TGTGCCAGCAGCGAACAGGGAGGGCGGGGAAACACCATATATTTT; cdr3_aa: CASSEQGGRGNTIYF
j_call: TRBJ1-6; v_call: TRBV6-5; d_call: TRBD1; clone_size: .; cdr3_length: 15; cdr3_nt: TGTGCCAGCACCAGACAGGGGGCGGGGAATTCACCCCTCCACTTT; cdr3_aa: CASTRQGAGNSPLHF
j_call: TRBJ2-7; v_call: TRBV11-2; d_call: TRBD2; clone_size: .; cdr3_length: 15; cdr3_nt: TGTGCCAGCAGTCCTAGCGGGGGGGGATCCTACGAGCAGTACTTC; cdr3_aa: CASSPSGGGSYEQYF
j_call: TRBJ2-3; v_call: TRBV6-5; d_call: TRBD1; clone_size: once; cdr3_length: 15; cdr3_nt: TGTGCCAGCAGCCTGGGACAGGGCGGCACAGATACGCAGTATTTT; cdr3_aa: CASSLGQGGTDTQYF
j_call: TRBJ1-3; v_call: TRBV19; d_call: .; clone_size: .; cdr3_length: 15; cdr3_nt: TGTGCCAGTAGTATTCAGGGGAAGACTGGAAACACCATATATTTT; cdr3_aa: CASSIQGKTGNTIYF
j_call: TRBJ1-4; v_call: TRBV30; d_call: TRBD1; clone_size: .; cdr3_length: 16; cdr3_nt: TGTGCCTGGAGTGTAAGGCCCCAGGGGGCTGGCGAAAAACTGTTTTTT; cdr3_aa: CAWSVRPQGAGEKLFF
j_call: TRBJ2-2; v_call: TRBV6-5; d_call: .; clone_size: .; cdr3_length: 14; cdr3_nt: TGTGCCAGCAGTTACTCGAGAGGTACCGGGGAGCTGTTTTTT; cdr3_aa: CASSYSRGTGELFF
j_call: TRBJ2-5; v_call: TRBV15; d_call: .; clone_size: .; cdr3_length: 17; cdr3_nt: TGTGCCACCAGCGCGCCCGGACAGACGAAGGGCCAAGAGACCCAGTACTTC; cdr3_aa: CATSAPGQTKGQETQYF
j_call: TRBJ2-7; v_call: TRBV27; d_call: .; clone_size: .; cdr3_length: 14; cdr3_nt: TGTGCCAGCAGTTTATCTCCCGGGTCCTACGAGCAGTACTTC; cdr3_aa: CASSLSPGSYEQYF
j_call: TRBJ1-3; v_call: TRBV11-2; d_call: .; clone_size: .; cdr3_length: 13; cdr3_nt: TGTGCCAGCAGCCTACTGCCTGGAAACACCATATATTTT; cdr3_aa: CASSLLPGNTIYF
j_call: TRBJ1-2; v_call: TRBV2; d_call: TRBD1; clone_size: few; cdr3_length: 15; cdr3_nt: TGTGCCAGCGGACAAGGACAGGGGATAAACTATGGCTACACCTTC; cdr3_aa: CASGQGQGINYGYTF
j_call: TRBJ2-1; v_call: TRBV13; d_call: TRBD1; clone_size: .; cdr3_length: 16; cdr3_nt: TGTGCCAGCAGCTCCGACGACAGGGGTAGGAACAATGAGCAGTTCTTC; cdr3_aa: CASSSDDRGRNNEQFF
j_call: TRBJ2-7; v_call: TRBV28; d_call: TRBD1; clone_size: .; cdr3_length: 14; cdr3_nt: TGTGCCAGCAGTTTGGACAGGGGTAACTACGAGCAGTACTTC; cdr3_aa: CASSLDRGNYEQYF
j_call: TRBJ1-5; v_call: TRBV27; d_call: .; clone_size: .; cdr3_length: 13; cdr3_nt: TGTGCCAGCAGTACTGGGGCCCATCAGCCCCAGCATTTT; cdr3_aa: CASSTGAHQPQHF
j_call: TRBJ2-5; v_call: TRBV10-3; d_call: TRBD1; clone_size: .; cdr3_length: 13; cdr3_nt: TGTGCCATCAGGGACAGGGGTGGGGAGACCCAGTACTTC; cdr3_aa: CAIRDRGGETQYF
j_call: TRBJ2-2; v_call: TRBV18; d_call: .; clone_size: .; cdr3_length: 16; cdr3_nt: TGTGCCAGCTCACCACGATCGGCGGGGAACACCGGGGAGCTGTTTTTT; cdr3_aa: CASSPRSAGNTGELFF
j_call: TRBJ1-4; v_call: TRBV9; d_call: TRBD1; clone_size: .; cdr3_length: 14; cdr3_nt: TGTGCCAGCAGACCCGGGACAGGGGATGAAAAACTGTTTTTT; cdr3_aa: CASRPGTGDEKLFF
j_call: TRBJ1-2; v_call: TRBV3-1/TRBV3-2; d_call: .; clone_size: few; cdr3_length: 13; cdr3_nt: TGTGCCAGCAGCCAAGATCAACGGGTTGGCTACACCTTC; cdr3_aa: CASSQDQRVGYTF
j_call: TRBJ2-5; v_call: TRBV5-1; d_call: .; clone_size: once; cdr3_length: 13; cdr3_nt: TGCGCCAGCAGCTTGGGCGGCCAAGAGACCCAGTACTTC; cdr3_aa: CASSLGGQETQYF
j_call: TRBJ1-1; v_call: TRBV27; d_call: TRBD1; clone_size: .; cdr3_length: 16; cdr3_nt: TGTGCCAACACAGCCCCCGGGACAGGGGGGGTCACTGAAGCTTTCTTT; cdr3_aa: CANTAPGTGGVTEAFF
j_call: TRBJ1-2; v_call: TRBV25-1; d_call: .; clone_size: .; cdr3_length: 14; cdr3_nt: TGTGCCAGCAGTGAATCCGACAGGTTCTATGGCTACACCTTC; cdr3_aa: CASSESDRFYGYTF
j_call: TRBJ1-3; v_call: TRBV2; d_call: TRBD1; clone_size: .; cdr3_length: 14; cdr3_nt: TGTGCCAGCAAACGGGACAGCTCTGGAAACACCATATATTTT; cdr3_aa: CASKRDSSGNTIYF
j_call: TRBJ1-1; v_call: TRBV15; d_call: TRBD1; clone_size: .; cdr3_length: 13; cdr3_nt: TGTGCCACCAGCAGAACCCGGGACAGTGAAGCTTTCTTT; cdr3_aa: CATSRTRDSEAFF
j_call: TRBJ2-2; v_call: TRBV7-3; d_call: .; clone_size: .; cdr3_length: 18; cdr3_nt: TGTGCCAGCAGCTTAAACCCCATCGTGCGCGAACGGGGCGGGGAGCTGTTTTTT; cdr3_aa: CASSLNPIVRERGGELFF
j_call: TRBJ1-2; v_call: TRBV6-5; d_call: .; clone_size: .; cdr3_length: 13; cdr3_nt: TGTGCCAGCAGAAGGGGACTGAACTATGGCTACACCTTC; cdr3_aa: CASRRGLNYGYTF
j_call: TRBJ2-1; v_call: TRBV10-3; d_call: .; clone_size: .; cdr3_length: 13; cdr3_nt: TGTGCCATCAGTGAACCCTACTGGGCTGAGCAGTTCTTC; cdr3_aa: CAISEPYWAEQFF
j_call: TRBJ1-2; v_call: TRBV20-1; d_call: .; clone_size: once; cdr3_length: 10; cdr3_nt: TGCAGTGCTAGTCAGGGTAGCTACACCTTC; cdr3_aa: CSASQGSYTF
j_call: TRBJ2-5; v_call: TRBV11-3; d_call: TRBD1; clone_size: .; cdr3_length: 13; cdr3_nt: TGTGCCAGCAGCAGGGACAGGTTGGAGACCCAGTACTTC; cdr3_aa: CASSRDRLETQYF
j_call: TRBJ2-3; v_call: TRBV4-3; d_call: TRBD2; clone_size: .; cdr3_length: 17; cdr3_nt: TGCGCCAGCAGCCAAGACGTAGCGGGGACCCCCACAGATACGCAGTATTTT; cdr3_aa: CASSQDVAGTPTDTQYF
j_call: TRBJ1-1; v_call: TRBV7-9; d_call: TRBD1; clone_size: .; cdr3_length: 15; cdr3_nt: TGTGCCAGCAGCTCGTACAGGGGCGAAGGCACTGAAGCTTTCTTT; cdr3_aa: CASSSYRGEGTEAFF
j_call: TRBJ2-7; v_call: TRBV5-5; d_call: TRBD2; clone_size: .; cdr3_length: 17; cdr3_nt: TGTGCCAGCAGCTTGTTGGGACTAGCGGGGGAATTCTACGAGCAGTACTTC; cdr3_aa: CASSLLGLAGEFYEQYF